This TCR beta chain originates from a study of T cell changes during pregnancy in multiple sclerosis. Sequenced by immunoSEQ multiplex PCR; TCRdb stores in-frame clones only, minus some. Of approximately 59,000 clones in the sample, around 91% were seen once. Per germline, CDR1 SGDLS and CDR2 YYNGEE. Losses at the gene ends were 3 bases for V and 8 bases for J; bases not matched to a gene: 5. This CDR3 contains 13 residues. This chain uses TRBV9 with TRBJ1-1; 9 bases align to TRBD1. The sequence came from a female donor in good health, enrolled as a control in a pregnancy study. This specimen was peripheral blood, taken in the third trimester of pregnancy. The CDR3, as DNA: TGTGCCAGCAGCGGAGGGACAGGGTACGAAGCTTTCTTT. The encoded protein is CASSGGTGYEAFF.